This T cell receptor beta chain derives from a study of blood T cell repertoires in COVID-19. Study-level information: T cells, B-cell-depleted T cells, or PBMCs provided the cDNA or gDNA that served as material.

Assignment of participants to cohorts was predicated upon participant-reported clinical history. Donors of Cohort 3 who recovered were those that had two negative PCRs, clearance, or symptom resolution. Authors' data handling: It was from reference gene primer amplification that nucleated cell counts were estimated. Assay: immunoSEQ multiplex PCR; the TCRdb copy retains only in-frame clones and omits some. The V and J calls and clone size were taken over from that table, and D and trimming were inferred from the DNA. This table has a few hundred thousand clones, 85% appearing once. Germline V lookup: CDR1 SQVTM, CDR2 ANQGSEA. V was trimmed by 4 bases and J by 2 bases, leaving 9 bases between them. The CDR3 sequence is 13 residues long.

Sample: PBMCs or T cells enriched from blood (not recorded which). The chain couples TRBV29-1 to TRBJ1-5; possibly TRBD1 for D (5 bases). This TCR came from a man between 35 and 55 years old who had recovered from COVID-19. CDR3 DNA sequence: TGCAGCGTTGCCAGGGATCGCAATCAGCCCCAGCATTTT. Translated: CSVARDRNQPQHF.